The 9 T cell receptor beta chains below all came from one sample that was sequenced in a study of cytomegalovirus exposure and HLA in healthy donors. Sequencing was performed with immunoSEQ multiplex PCR; in TCRdb, only in-frame clones are kept and a portion is missing. The table lists 65,000 to 75,000 clones, roughly 92% of them singletons. Specimen: PBMCs. The receptors stem from a man aged 18-30 years in good health and CMV-seropositive.

The gene calls are TRBV5-6 and TRBJ2-3; 7 nucleotides line up with TRBD1. Germline lookup yields CDR1 SGHDT and CDR2 YYEEEE. V shed 4 bases, J shed 6 bases, and the junction held 5 bases outside the gene matches. This CDR3 has 13 residues. CDR3 region: CASSHRGSDTQYF. CDR3 sequence (DNA): TGTGCCAGCAGCCACAGGGGCTCGGATACGCAGTATTTT.

This chain links TRBV18 with TRBJ2-3, with D possibly being TRBD2 (5 bases). Germline loops: CDR1 KGHSH, CDR2 LQKENI. There are 14 residues in the CDR3. Trimming pared 0 bases from V and 6 bases from J, leaving 10 bases between. The CDR3 region is CASSPPTRVDTQYF. As DNA, the CDR3 is TGTGCCAGCTCACCACCTACTAGGGTTGATACGCAGTATTTT.

The chain is built from TRBV5-1 and TRBJ1-5; tentatively, D is TRBD1 (5 bases). Germline V gene data show CDR1 as SGHRS and CDR2 as YFSETQ. The CDR3 is 15 amino acids. With 2 bases removed from V and 0 bases from J, the gap between germline ends came to 9 bases. The CDR3: CASSFGGVSNQPQHF. Here the CDR3 DNA reads TGCGCCAGCAGCTTCGGGGGAGTTAGCAATCAGCCCCAGCATTTT. Drawing the rest from reference TRBV5-1 and TRBJ1-5, the complete variable domain is KAGVTQTPRYLIKTRGQQVTLSCSPISGHRSVSWYQQTPGQGLQFLFEYFSETQRNKGNFPGRFSGRQFSNSRSEMNVSTLELGDSALYLCASSFGGVSNQPQHFGDGTRLSIL.

CDR3 amino acids: CAISSTSGIELDTQYF. The DNA for the CDR3 is TGTGCCATCAGTTCGACTAGCGGGATTGAATTAGATACGCAGTATTTT. The chain employs TRBV10-3 and TRBJ2-3, with 11 bases aligning to TRBD2. Per germline, CDR1 ENHRY and CDR2 SYGVKD. The CDR3 is 16 amino acids. The V gene end was trimmed by 5 bases and the J gene end by 5 bases; junction bases not matched to a gene: 9.

This chain uses TRBV2 with TRBJ2-5; 7 positions agree with TRBD1. This CDR3 has 13 residues. The germline V gene has CDR1 SNHLY and CDR2 FYNNEI. V gave up 7 bases and J gave up 3 bases; unmatched junction bases: 5. The CDR3 region has the DNA TGTGCCAGCACTAGGGGGCAAAAAGAGACCCAGTACTTC. Its translation is CASTRGQKETQYF.

The gene calls are TRBV9 and TRBJ2-5; 9 bases map to TRBD2. With V trimmed by 4 bases and J by 6 bases, 13 bases remained unmatched. The CDR3 sequence is 16 residues long. Per the germline V gene, CDR1 is SGDLS and CDR2 is YYNGEE. The CDR3 DNA follows: TGTGCCAGCAGCCTCCTGGGAGCGGGAGGTAGAAAGACCCAGTACTTC. This translates into CASSLLGAGGRKTQYF.

V usage is TRBV6-1 and J usage is TRBJ1-2; 9 positions agree with TRBD1. CDR1 and CDR2 (germline): MNHNS, SASEGT. Trimming cost V 3 bases and J 8 bases; bases outside gene matches: 10. The CDR3 sequence is 15 residues long. CDR3 sequence: CASSDLPGTGKGYTF. Written as DNA, the CDR3 is TGTGCCAGCAGTGACCTCCCTGGGACAGGGAAGGGCTACACCTTC.

V usage is TRBV29-1 and J usage is TRBJ1-1, with a weak D call TRBD1 (6 bases). The CDR3 loop spans 15 amino acids. Germline V gene data show CDR1 as SQVTM and CDR2 as ANQGSEA. The CDR3 nucleotides are TGCGTGATACAGGGTACGGGGTCTATGAACACTGAAGCTTTCTTT. It yields the protein CVIQGTGSMNTEAFF.

The J gene is TRBJ1-1, the V gene TRBV10-3; no reliable D call. The V gene lost 3 bases and the J gene lost 1 base, with 12 bases spanning the gap. The CDR3 length is 15 residues. Germline CDR1 ENHRY, CDR2 SYGVKD. In DNA form, the CDR3 reads TGTGCCATCAGTGATCGTCTGGGCCGGAACACTGAAGCTTTCTTT. Translating it yields CAISDRLGRNTEAFF.